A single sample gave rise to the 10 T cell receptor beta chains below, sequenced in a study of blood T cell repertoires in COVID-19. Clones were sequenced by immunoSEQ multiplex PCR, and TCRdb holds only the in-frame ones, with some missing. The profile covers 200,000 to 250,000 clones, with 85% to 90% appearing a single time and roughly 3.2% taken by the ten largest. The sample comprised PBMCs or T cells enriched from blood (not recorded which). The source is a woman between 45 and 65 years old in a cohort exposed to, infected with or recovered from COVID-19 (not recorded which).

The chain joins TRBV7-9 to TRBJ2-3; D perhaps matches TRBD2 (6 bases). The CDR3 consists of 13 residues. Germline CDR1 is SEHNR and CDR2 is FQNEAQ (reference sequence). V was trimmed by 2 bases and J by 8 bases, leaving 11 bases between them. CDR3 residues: CASSLSGLGTQYF. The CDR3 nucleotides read TGTGCCAGCAGCTTAAGCGGGTTGGGTACGCAGTATTTT.

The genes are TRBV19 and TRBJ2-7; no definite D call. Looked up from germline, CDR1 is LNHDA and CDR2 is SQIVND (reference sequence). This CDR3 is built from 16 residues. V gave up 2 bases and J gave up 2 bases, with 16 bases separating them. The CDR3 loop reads CASSIRIGQATYEQYF. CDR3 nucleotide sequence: TGTGCCAGTAGTATAAGAATTGGCCAGGCTACCTACGAGCAGTACTTC.

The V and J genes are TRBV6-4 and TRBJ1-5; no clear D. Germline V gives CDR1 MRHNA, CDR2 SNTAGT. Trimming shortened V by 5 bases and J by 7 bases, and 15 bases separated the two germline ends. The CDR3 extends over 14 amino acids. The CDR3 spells CASSPEASGQPQHF. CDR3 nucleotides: TGTGCCAGCAGTCCCGAGGCCTCCGGGCAGCCCCAGCATTTT.

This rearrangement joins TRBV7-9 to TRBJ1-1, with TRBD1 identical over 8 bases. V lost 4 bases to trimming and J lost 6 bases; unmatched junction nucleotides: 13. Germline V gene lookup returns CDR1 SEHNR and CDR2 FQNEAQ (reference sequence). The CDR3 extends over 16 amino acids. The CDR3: CASSSTGEGRRSEAFF. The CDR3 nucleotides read TGTGCCAGCAGCTCGACAGGGGAGGGTAGACGATCTGAAGCTTTCTTT. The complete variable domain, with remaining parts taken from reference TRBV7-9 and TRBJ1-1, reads DTGVSQNPRHKITKRGQNVTFRCDPISEHNRLYWYRQTLGQGPEFLTYFQNEAQLEKSRLLSDRFSAERPKGSFSTLEIQRTEQGDSAMYLCASSSTGEGRRSEAFFGQGTRLTVV.

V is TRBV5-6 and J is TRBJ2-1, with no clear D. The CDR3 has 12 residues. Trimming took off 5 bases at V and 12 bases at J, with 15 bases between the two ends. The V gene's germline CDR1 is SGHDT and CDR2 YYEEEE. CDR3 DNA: TGTGCCAGCAGTGGGTACAGCTTAGGGCAGTTCTTC. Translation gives CASSGYSLGQFF.

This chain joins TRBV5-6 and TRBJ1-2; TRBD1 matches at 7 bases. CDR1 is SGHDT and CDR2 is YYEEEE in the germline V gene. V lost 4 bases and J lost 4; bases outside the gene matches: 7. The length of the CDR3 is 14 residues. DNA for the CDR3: TGTGCCAGCAGCCATCAGGGGGGATCCTATGGCTACACCTTC. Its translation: CASSHQGGSYGYTF.

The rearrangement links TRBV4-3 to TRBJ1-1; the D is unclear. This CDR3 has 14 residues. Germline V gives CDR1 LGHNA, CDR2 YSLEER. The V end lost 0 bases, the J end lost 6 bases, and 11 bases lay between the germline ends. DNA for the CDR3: TGCGCCAGCAGCCAAGAAAAGGGAGGCTCTGAAGCTTTCTTT. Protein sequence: CASSQEKGGSEAFF.

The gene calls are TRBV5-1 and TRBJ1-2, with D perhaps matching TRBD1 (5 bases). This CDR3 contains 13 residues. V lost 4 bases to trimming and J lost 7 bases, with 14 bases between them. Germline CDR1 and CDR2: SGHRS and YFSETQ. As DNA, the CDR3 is TGCGCCAGCAGCCTCTCAACAGGCCCTGGCTACACCTTC. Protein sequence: CASSLSTGPGYTF. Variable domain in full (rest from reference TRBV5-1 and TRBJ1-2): KAGVTQTPRYLIKTRGQQVTLSCSPISGHRSVSWYQQTPGQGLQFLFEYFSETQRNKGNFPGRFSGRQFSNSRSEMNVSTLELGDSALYLCASSLSTGPGYTFGSGTRLTVV.

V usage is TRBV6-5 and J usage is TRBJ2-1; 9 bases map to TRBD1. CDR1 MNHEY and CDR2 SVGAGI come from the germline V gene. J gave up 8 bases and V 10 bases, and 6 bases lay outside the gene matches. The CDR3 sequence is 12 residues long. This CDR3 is CATAQGAHEQFF. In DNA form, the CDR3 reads TGTGCCACCGCACAGGGGGCACATGAGCAGTTCTTC.

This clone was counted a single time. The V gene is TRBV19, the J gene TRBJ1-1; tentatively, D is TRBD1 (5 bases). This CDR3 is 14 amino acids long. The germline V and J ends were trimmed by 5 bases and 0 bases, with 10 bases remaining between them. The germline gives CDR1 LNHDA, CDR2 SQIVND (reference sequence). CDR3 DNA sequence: TGTGCCAGTAGTGAACAGGCCCTGAACACTGAAGCTTTCTTT. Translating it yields CASSEQALNTEAFF.